This TCR beta chain was found in a study of shared clonotypes between healthy human individuals. Study-level information: Sampling drew on donors who were a couple of women and a few men aged 18 to 49.

The assay was run at deep level. Generated by immunoSEQ multiplex PCR, the TCRdb table keeps only in-frame clones and is missing some. The sample includes roughly 490,000 clones, over 60% of them seen just once. The CDR3 is made up of 13 amino acids. J was trimmed by 6 bases and V by 11 bases; bases with no gene match: 11. Germline V gene lookup returns CDR1 LNHDA and CDR2 SQIVND (reference sequence). The material sequenced was PBMCs. The sequence derives from a woman between 40 and 50 years old in good health. Some clones in this sample may be carry-over from other donors' samples. This chain joins TRBV19 and TRBJ2-7; the match to TRBD1 covers 9 bases. In nucleotides, the CDR3 is TGTGCCGCATCGAGGGACAGGGAAGCCGAGCAGTACTTC. The encoded protein is CAASRDREAEQYF.